The 11 T cell receptor beta chains listed next were all sequenced from one sample in a study of blood T cells in healthy people across ages. Through a sample-barcoded 5' primer and a J-beta primer mix, a second PCR was run for roughly 7 to 12 cycles. TCRdb analysed the 5' RACE reads with MiXCR anew, one entry per CDR3 protein. The sample includes roughly 1.6 million distinct CDR3 sequences, roughly a third seen only once; the top ten take about 11%. The source material was blood. The receptors shown here come from a woman in her twenties or thirties in good health.

The chain carries TRBV11-2 and TRBJ2-7; 11 bases fit TRBD2. Germline V gene sequence: CDR1 SGHAT, CDR2 FQNNGV. V gave up 4 bases and J gave up 1 base; unmatched junction bases: 9. The CDR3 extends over 17 amino acids. CDR3 residues: CASSSGLAGRSSYEQYF. Here the CDR3 DNA reads TGTGCCAGCAGCTCTGGACTAGCGGGTAGATCTTCCTACGAGCAGTACTTC.

Comment on this clonotype: Being one base from a much bigger clone, this may be a read error. V gene TRBV10-3 combines with J gene TRBJ2-3; a weak D match, TRBD2 (5 bases). Trimming took 3 bases from V and 2 from J, leaving 15 bases between them. CDR1 is ENHRY, CDR2 SYGVKD, per germline. The CDR3 totals 16 residues. The CDR3, as DNA: TGTGCCATCAGTGATCGCATGAGGGAGCCCACAGATACGCAGTATTTT. Its translation is CAISDRMREPTDTQYF.

This clonotype was found a few times. The V and J genes are TRBV27 and TRBJ2-5; TRBD1 aligns across 9 bases. J lost 2 bases, V lost 2 bases, and 9 bases had no gene match. CDR1 is MNHEY and CDR2 is SMNVEV in the germline V gene (reference sequence). This CDR3 is 17 amino acids long. CDR3 region: CASSLHRGRSPQETQYF. In DNA, the CDR3 is TGTGCCAGCAGTTTACACAGGGGGCGCTCCCCTCAAGAGACCCAGTACTTC.

This chain connects TRBV20-1 to TRBJ1-3; D gene uncertain. CDR3 length: 13 amino acids. Trimming took 3 bases from V and 2 from J, leaving 8 bases between them. Germline loops: CDR1 DFQATT, CDR2 SNEGSKA (reference sequence). The CDR3 coding sequence is TGCAGTGCTAGCTCCTGGGCTGGAAACACCATATATTTT. Translation gives CSASSWAGNTIYF.

V is TRBV5-1 and J is TRBJ1-2, with TRBD1 identical over 7 bases. The CDR3 is 15 residues long. The V gene end was trimmed by 2 bases and the J gene end by 5 bases; junction bases not matched to a gene: 9. Germline loops: CDR1 SGHRS, CDR2 YFSETQ. CDR3 sequence (DNA): TGCGCCAGCAGCTTCGGACAGGAGGCTATGTATGGCTACACCTTC. As protein: CASSFGQEAMYGYTF.

This chain links TRBV3-1 with TRBJ2-7; TRBD2 might be the D (6 bases). Trimming pared 4 bases from V and 3 bases from J, leaving 16 bases between. The CDR3 extends over 15 amino acids. The V gene's germline CDR1 is LGHDT and CDR2 YNNKEL (reference sequence). The CDR3 sequence is CASSPVGGAVYEQYF. CDR3 DNA: TGTGCCAGCAGCCCAGTTGGCGGGGCTGTCTACGAGCAGTACTTC.

This clonotype occurred a few times. This rearrangement joins TRBV9 to TRBJ1-2, with D possibly TRBD1 on 5 matching bases. This CDR3 is built from 15 residues. The V end was cut by 3 bases, the J end by 4 bases, with 16 bases between. Germline V gene sequence: CDR1 SGDLS, CDR2 YYNGEE. The DNA for the CDR3 is TGTGCCAGCAGCGCATTAGAGGGACTCGGCTATGGCTACACCTTC. This sequence encodes CASSALEGLGYGYTF.

This clonotype was counted only a few times. The rearrangement uses TRBV6-6 and TRBJ2-5; a possible D gene is TRBD1 (8 bases). V dropped 6 bases and J dropped 7 bases, with 24 bases sitting between them. From germline, CDR1 is MNHNY and CDR2 SVGAGI (reference sequence). The CDR3 has 16 amino acids. The DNA for the CDR3 is TGTGCCAGCAGCACCCAGACAGGGGAGGGAGCGGGGACCCAGTACTTC. This sequence encodes CASSTQTGEGAGTQYF.

This clonotype has a handful of counts. This chain connects TRBV5-1 to TRBJ2-2; D perhaps matches TRBD2 (6 bases). The germline V and J ends were trimmed by 4 bases and 2 bases, with 15 bases remaining between them. Germline assignment: CDR1 SGHRS and CDR2 YFSETQ. The length of the CDR3 is 16 residues. The CDR3 region has the DNA TGCGCCAGCAGCCCACTGGGACTCACTAACACCGGGGAGCTGTTTTTT. Translated, it gives CASSPLGLTNTGELFF.

In its sample, this clonotype was seen a few times. The CDR3 is CASSARTSGSPYEQYF. CDR3 bases: TGTGCCAGCAGTGCCAGGACTAGCGGGAGCCCATACGAGCAGTACTTC. The genes are TRBV25-1 and TRBJ2-7; 13 bases align to TRBD2. Trimming removed 4 bases from V and 4 bases from J; junction bases left unmatched: 7. CDR3 length equals 16 residues. Per the germline V gene, CDR1 is MGHDK and CDR2 is SYGVNS.

A note on this clonotype: Germline is not matched at one junction end, which may reflect a read error. The chain joins TRBV20-1 to TRBJ1-2, with a weak D call TRBD1 (5 bases). Per the germline V gene, CDR1 is DFQATT and CDR2 is SNEGSKA (reference sequence). CDR3 length: 13 residues. This CDR3 reads CSARQGEGYGNTF. CDR3 bases: TGCAGTGCTAGACAGGGTGAAGGCTATGGCAACACCTTC.